This is a list of T cell receptor beta chains from one sample in a study of blood T cell repertoires in COVID-19. The table came from immunoSEQ multiplex PCR; TCRdb's copy has only in-frame clones and leaves some out. Of roughly 200,000 clones in the sample, about 90% were seen once. Specimen: peripheral blood. The receptors derive from a man aged 18 to 29 with active or convalescent COVID-19. Each CDR3 is given with its conserved first and last residue. The order of the fields is V gene, clone size, J gene, D gene, CDR3 protein, CDR3 DNA. D genes are given only for firm matches. The size entry is marked missing in some rows and otherwise reads once, few, many or a size class.

v_call: TRBV19; clone_size: -; j_call: TRBJ1-2; d_call: TRBD1; cdr3_aa: CASSDDRAGYTF; cdr3_nt: TGTGCCAGTAGTGATGACAGGGCTGGCTACACCTTC
v_call: TRBV30; clone_size: -; j_call: TRBJ1-1; d_call: -; cdr3_aa: CAWSLQGEAEAFF; cdr3_nt: TGTGCCTGGAGTCTCCAGGGTGAGGCTGAAGCTTTCTTT
v_call: TRBV5-4; clone_size: -; j_call: TRBJ1-2; d_call: -; cdr3_aa: CASSPGQKKANYGYTF; cdr3_nt: TGTGCCAGCAGCCCAGGACAGAAAAAAGCGAACTATGGCTACACCTTC
v_call: TRBV3-1/TRBV3-2; clone_size: -; j_call: TRBJ1-1; d_call: TRBD1; cdr3_aa: CASSRLPPGQEAGCAEAFF; cdr3_nt: TGTGCCAGCAGCCGATTACCTCCGGGACAGGAGGCCGGGTGCGCCGAAGCTTTCTTT
v_call: TRBV11-2; clone_size: -; j_call: TRBJ2-2; d_call: -; cdr3_aa: CASSPSVGELFF; cdr3_nt: TGTGCCAGCAGCCCCAGCGTCGGGGAGCTGTTTTTT
v_call: TRBV5-5; clone_size: -; j_call: TRBJ1-5; d_call: TRBD1; cdr3_aa: CASSWGTGEYQPQHF; cdr3_nt: TGTGCCAGCAGCTGGGGGACAGGAGAATATCAGCCCCAGCATTTT
v_call: TRBV10-3; clone_size: -; j_call: TRBJ1-2; d_call: -; cdr3_aa: CAISDIQGAYGYTF; cdr3_nt: TGTGCCATCAGTGACATCCAAGGGGCCTATGGCTACACCTTC
v_call: TRBV6-6; clone_size: -; j_call: TRBJ1-4; d_call: TRBD1; cdr3_aa: CASSPGQGDRLITNEKLFF; cdr3_nt: TGTGCCAGCAGTCCCGGACAGGGGGATCGGTTGATAACTAATGAAAAACTGTTTTTT
v_call: TRBV3-1/TRBV3-2; clone_size: -; j_call: TRBJ1-5; d_call: -; cdr3_aa: CASSPGPEKAQPQHF; cdr3_nt: TGTGCCAGCAGCCCTGGTCCGGAGAAGGCTCAGCCCCAGCATTTT
v_call: TRBV5-4; clone_size: once; j_call: TRBJ2-7; d_call: -; cdr3_aa: CASSLGRSYEQYF; cdr3_nt: TGTGCCAGCAGCTTGGGACGGAGCTACGAGCAGTACTTC
v_call: TRBV5-1; clone_size: -; j_call: TRBJ2-1; d_call: -; cdr3_aa: CASSLGGTPYNEQFF; cdr3_nt: TGCGCCAGCAGCTTGGGGGGGACACCCTACAATGAGCAGTTCTTC
v_call: TRBV6-5; clone_size: -; j_call: TRBJ2-1; d_call: -; cdr3_aa: CASSRLESRNEQFF; cdr3_nt: TGTGCCAGCAGCCGTTTGGAATCTAGGAATGAGCAGTTCTTC
v_call: TRBV30; clone_size: -; j_call: TRBJ2-3; d_call: TRBD2; cdr3_aa: CAWMPGLAGWGADTQYF; cdr3_nt: TGTGCCTGGATGCCGGGACTAGCGGGATGGGGTGCAGATACGCAGTATTTT
v_call: TRBV4-1; clone_size: -; j_call: TRBJ2-5; d_call: TRBD1; cdr3_aa: CASSLVPGQGLETQYF; cdr3_nt: TGCGCCAGCAGCCTCGTCCCGGGACAGGGTTTGGAGACCCAGTACTTC
v_call: TRBV10-2; clone_size: -; j_call: TRBJ2-7; d_call: -; cdr3_aa: CASSERSGFRF; cdr3_nt: TGCGCCAGCAGTGAGAGGAGCGGGTTTCGCTTC
v_call: TRBV28; clone_size: -; j_call: TRBJ2-6; d_call: -; cdr3_aa: CASSFLGGGRGGANVLTF; cdr3_nt: TGTGCCAGCAGTTTCCTGGGTGGAGGGAGAGGTGGGGCCAACGTCCTGACTTTC
v_call: TRBV11-2; clone_size: -; j_call: TRBJ2-5; d_call: -; cdr3_aa: CASSWGPTSRETQYF; cdr3_nt: TGTGCCAGCAGCTGGGGCCCTACTTCTAGGGAGACCCAGTACTTC
v_call: TRBV30; clone_size: -; j_call: TRBJ2-2; d_call: TRBD2; cdr3_aa: CAWSVVRTSATSGELFF; cdr3_nt: TGTGCCTGGAGTGTAGTTCGGACTAGCGCCACTAGCGGGGAGCTGTTTTTT
v_call: TRBV9; clone_size: -; j_call: TRBJ1-1; d_call: TRBD1; cdr3_aa: CASSVGTGGRNTEAFF; cdr3_nt: TGTGCCAGCAGCGTCGGGACAGGGGGAAGGAACACTGAAGCTTTCTTT
v_call: TRBV3-1/TRBV3-2; clone_size: once; j_call: TRBJ2-6; d_call: TRBD2; cdr3_aa: CASSQVGGLGANVLTF; cdr3_nt: TGTGCCAGCAGCCAAGTGGGGGGGTTAGGGGCCAACGTCCTGACTTTC
v_call: TRBV14; clone_size: once; j_call: TRBJ2-1; d_call: TRBD2; cdr3_aa: CASSHLGRGRGNEQFF; cdr3_nt: TGTGCCAGCAGCCATTTGGGGCGGGGGAGAGGCAATGAGCAGTTCTTC
v_call: TRBV19; clone_size: few; j_call: TRBJ1-2; d_call: -; cdr3_aa: CASSIADYGYTF; cdr3_nt: TGTGCCAGTAGTATAGCGGACTATGGCTACACCTTC
v_call: TRBV7-9; clone_size: once; j_call: TRBJ2-7; d_call: -; cdr3_aa: CASSSFNGPLEGYEQYF; cdr3_nt: TGTGCCAGCAGCTCCTTCAACGGGCCCCTGGAGGGCTACGAGCAGTACTTC
v_call: TRBV5-1; clone_size: -; j_call: TRBJ1-2; d_call: -; cdr3_aa: CASRRPGEGSNYGYTF; cdr3_nt: TGCGCCAGCAGAAGGCCTGGGGAGGGGTCTAACTATGGCTACACCTTC
v_call: TRBV6-2/TRBV6-3; clone_size: -; j_call: TRBJ2-1; d_call: TRBD1; cdr3_aa: CASSLGQGTPYNEQFF; cdr3_nt: TGTGCCAGCAGTTTGGGACAGGGGACCCCCTACAATGAGCAGTTCTTC
v_call: TRBV12-3/TRBV12-4; clone_size: few; j_call: TRBJ1-2; d_call: -; cdr3_aa: CASSPRANYGYTF; cdr3_nt: TGTGCCAGCAGTCCTCGGGCTAACTATGGCTACACCTTC
v_call: TRBV18; clone_size: -; j_call: TRBJ1-1; d_call: -; cdr3_aa: CASSPQGQGTEAFF; cdr3_nt: TGTGCCAGCTCACCACAGGGTCAGGGTACTGAAGCTTTCTTT
v_call: TRBV6-5; clone_size: -; j_call: TRBJ1-6; d_call: -; cdr3_aa: CASSYYTGSLSPLHF; cdr3_nt: TGTGCCAGCAGTTATTACACAGGGTCTCTATCACCCCTCCACTTT
v_call: TRBV6-5; clone_size: -; j_call: TRBJ2-5; d_call: -; cdr3_aa: CASSYDSYQETQYF; cdr3_nt: TGTGCCAGCAGTTATGACAGCTACCAAGAGACCCAGTACTTC
v_call: TRBV6-5; clone_size: -; j_call: TRBJ2-2; d_call: TRBD1; cdr3_aa: CASRTGTGNTGELFF; cdr3_nt: TGTGCCAGCAGGACCGGGACAGGGAACACCGGGGAGCTGTTTTTT
v_call: TRBV6-2/TRBV6-3; clone_size: -; j_call: TRBJ2-7; d_call: -; cdr3_aa: CASSPTTVPYEQYF; cdr3_nt: TGTGCCAGCAGCCCGACTACGGTCCCCTACGAGCAGTACTTC
v_call: TRBV7-8; clone_size: once; j_call: TRBJ2-3; d_call: TRBD1; cdr3_aa: CASSWAGGPASTDTQYF; cdr3_nt: TGTGCCAGCAGCTGGGCAGGGGGCCCGGCTAGCACAGATACGCAGTATTTT
v_call: TRBV14; clone_size: -; j_call: TRBJ2-1; d_call: TRBD2; cdr3_aa: CASREDSSAGVVYNEQFF; cdr3_nt: TGTGCCTCAAGAGAGGACTCTTCTGCGGGGGTGGTCTACAATGAGCAGTTCTTC
v_call: TRBV7-2; clone_size: -; j_call: TRBJ2-7; d_call: TRBD2; cdr3_aa: CASSSPRGGGWEQYF; cdr3_nt: TGTGCCAGCAGCTCACCACGTGGGGGGGGTTGGGAGCAGTACTTC
v_call: TRBV2; clone_size: -; j_call: TRBJ1-5; d_call: -; cdr3_aa: CASSVDNLNQPQHF; cdr3_nt: TGTGCCAGCAGTGTAGACAACCTTAATCAGCCCCAGCATTTT
v_call: TRBV9; clone_size: -; j_call: TRBJ2-7; d_call: TRBD2; cdr3_aa: CASSPDGVAGGRGEQYF; cdr3_nt: TGTGCCAGCAGCCCCGATGGAGTAGCGGGAGGGAGGGGCGAGCAGTACTTC
v_call: TRBV9; clone_size: -; j_call: TRBJ2-5; d_call: -; cdr3_aa: CASSVDGIGEETQYF; cdr3_nt: TGTGCCAGCAGCGTAGACGGGATTGGCGAAGAGACCCAGTACTTC
v_call: TRBV19; clone_size: -; j_call: TRBJ1-1; d_call: -; cdr3_aa: CASSVRSTEAFF; cdr3_nt: TGTGCCAGTAGTGTTAGATCGACTGAAGCTTTCTTT
v_call: TRBV5-1; clone_size: -; j_call: TRBJ2-1; d_call: -; cdr3_aa: CASRPEAGPTGEQFF; cdr3_nt: TGCGCCAGCAGACCCGAAGCGGGCCCAACGGGTGAGCAGTTCTTC
v_call: TRBV19; clone_size: -; j_call: TRBJ1-1; d_call: -; cdr3_aa: CASSIVSGNTEAFF; cdr3_nt: TGTGCCAGTAGTATAGTGTCGGGGAACACTGAAGCTTTCTTT
v_call: TRBV19; clone_size: -; j_call: TRBJ1-5; d_call: TRBD1; cdr3_aa: CASGDRTNRPQHF; cdr3_nt: TGTGCCAGTGGGGACAGGACCAATCGGCCCCAGCATTTT
v_call: TRBV18; clone_size: -; j_call: TRBJ2-1; d_call: TRBD2; cdr3_aa: CASSSRLAGGGRNEQFF; cdr3_nt: TGTGCCAGCTCATCGCGACTAGCGGGAGGAGGAAGGAATGAGCAGTTCTTC
v_call: TRBV6-5; clone_size: -; j_call: TRBJ2-7; d_call: TRBD2; cdr3_aa: CASSYLTSGALYEQYF; cdr3_nt: TGTGCCAGCAGTTATCTCACAAGCGGGGCACTTTACGAGCAGTACTTC
v_call: TRBV5-1; clone_size: -; j_call: TRBJ2-7; d_call: TRBD2; cdr3_aa: CASSFSGTSYEQYF; cdr3_nt: TGCGCCAGCAGCTTTAGCGGGACTTCCTACGAGCAGTACTTC
v_call: TRBV28; clone_size: -; j_call: TRBJ1-1; d_call: -; cdr3_aa: CASNPQGWAEAFF; cdr3_nt: TGTGCCAGCAACCCACAGGGCTGGGCTGAAGCTTTCTTT
v_call: TRBV5-1; clone_size: -; j_call: TRBJ1-6; d_call: -; cdr3_aa: CASSFGQGYNSPLHF; cdr3_nt: TGCGCCAGCAGCTTTGGGCAGGGCTATAATTCACCCCTCCACTTT
v_call: TRBV30; clone_size: -; j_call: TRBJ1-5; d_call: -; cdr3_aa: CAGGSGMGQPQHF; cdr3_nt: TGTGCCGGGGGGAGCGGGATGGGGCAGCCCCAGCATTTT
v_call: TRBV27; clone_size: -; j_call: TRBJ1-1; d_call: -; cdr3_aa: CASSLDRRLNTEAFF; cdr3_nt: TGTGCCAGCAGTCTAGACAGGAGATTGAACACTGAAGCTTTCTTT
v_call: TRBV5-1; clone_size: -; j_call: TRBJ2-1; d_call: TRBD1; cdr3_aa: CASRITGQPYNEQFF; cdr3_nt: TGCGCCAGCAGGATAACGGGACAGCCCTACAATGAGCAGTTCTTC